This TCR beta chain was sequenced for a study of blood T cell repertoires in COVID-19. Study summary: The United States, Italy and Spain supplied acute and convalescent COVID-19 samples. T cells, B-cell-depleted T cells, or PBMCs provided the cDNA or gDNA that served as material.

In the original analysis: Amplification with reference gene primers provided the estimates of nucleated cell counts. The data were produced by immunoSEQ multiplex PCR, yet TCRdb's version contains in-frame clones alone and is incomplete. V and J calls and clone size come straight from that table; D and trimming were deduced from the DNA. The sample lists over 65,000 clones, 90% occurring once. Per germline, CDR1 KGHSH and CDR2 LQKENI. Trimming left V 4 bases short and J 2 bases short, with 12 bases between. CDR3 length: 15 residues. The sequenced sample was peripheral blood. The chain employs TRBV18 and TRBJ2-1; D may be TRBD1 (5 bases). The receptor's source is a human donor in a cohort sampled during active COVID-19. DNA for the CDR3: TGTGCCAGCTCACTTAGTCTGACAGCCTACAATGAGCAGTTCTTC. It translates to CASSLSLTAYNEQFF.